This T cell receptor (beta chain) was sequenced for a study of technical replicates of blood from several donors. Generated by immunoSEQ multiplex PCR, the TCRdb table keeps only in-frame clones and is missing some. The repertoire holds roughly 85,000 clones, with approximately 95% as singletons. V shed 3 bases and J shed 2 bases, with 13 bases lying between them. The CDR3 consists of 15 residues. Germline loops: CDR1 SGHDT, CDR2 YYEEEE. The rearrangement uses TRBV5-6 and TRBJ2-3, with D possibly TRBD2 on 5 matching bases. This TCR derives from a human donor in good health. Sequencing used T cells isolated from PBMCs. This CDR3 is CASSYLSGDTDTQYF. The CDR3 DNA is TGTGCCAGCAGCTACCTCTCCGGGGACACAGATACGCAGTATTTT.